The present TCR beta chain was sequenced within a study of Graves' ophthalmopathy and Graves' hyperthyroidism. Between the trimmed V and J ends, which lost 6 bases and 6 bases, there was a span of 18 bases. This CDR3 region has 15 residues. Stable hyperthyroidism meant no progression to ophthalmopathy within 18 months of follow-up. Other autoimmune diseases, uncontrolled infections, pregnancy or lactation excluded patients from enrollment. Patients were diagnosed from clinical symptoms, serum thyroxine, TRAb, thyroid ultrasound and orbital computed tomography. Study-level results: The model predicted progression of ophthalmopathy with a sensitivity of roughly 66%, and its specificity was about 73%.

This clonotype was found many times. The antigen remains unidentified. For repertoire sequencing, the TCR beta CDR3 regions were amplified from RNA transcripts. The workflow started with a first-round RT-PCR run with HTBI primers and then moved on to a second-round multiplex PCR. TCRdb itself ran the multiplex PCR reads through MiXCR, one entry per CDR3 protein. The table lists hundreds of thousands of distinct CDR3 sequences, approximately 22% of them singletons. V is TRBV12-3 or TRBV12-4 and J is TRBJ2-1; maybe TRBD2 (6 bases). This receptor was identified in a woman younger than 30 with stable Graves' hyperthyroidism. Some clones in this sample may be carry-over from other donors' samples. Sequencing was done on a sample of peripheral blood. The CDR3 reads CASSPGTPPGNEQFF. Written as DNA, the CDR3 is TGTGCCAGCAGCCCCGGGACTCCACCCGGCAATGAGCAGTTCTTC.